Presented here are 27 T cell receptor beta chains from one specimen sequenced in a study of cytomegalovirus exposure and HLA in healthy donors. PCR primers comprised 60 Vbeta and 13 Jbeta primers. Measured with immunoSEQ multiplex PCR; TCRdb has only the in-frame clones, and not every one. The sample contains 150,000 to 200,000 clones, 80% of which appear only once. The sequencing sample was made of PBMCs. The source is a girl aged 5 to 17 in good health and CMV-seropositive.

The chain couples TRBV27 to TRBJ2-3; D is ambiguous. The CDR3 contains 14 residues. V dropped 3 bases and J dropped 1 base, with 8 bases sitting between them. Per the germline V gene, CDR1 is MNHEY and CDR2 is SMNVEV (reference sequence). The CDR3 nucleotides are TGTGCCAGCAGTTTGGCCCTGGGCACAGATACGCAGTATTTT. Protein sequence: CASSLALGTDTQYF.

The V gene is TRBV7-2, the J gene TRBJ2-7; 7 bases map to TRBD1. Germline V gene lookup returns CDR1 SGHTA and CDR2 FQGNSA. The CDR3 totals 14 residues. V was pared by 4 bases and J by 0 bases, with 3 bases of the junction left unmatched. The CDR3 reads CASSSTGISYEQYF. The CDR3 DNA reads as TGTGCCAGCAGCTCGACAGGGATCTCCTACGAGCAGTACTTC.

The V gene is TRBV19, the J gene TRBJ2-6; no clear D. V dropped 1 base and J dropped 1 base, with 8 bases sitting between them. CDR3 size: 16 residues. Germline V gene data show CDR1 as LNHDA and CDR2 as SQIVND (reference sequence). The CDR3 coding sequence is TGTGCCAGTAGTATAGGAGTCGGGTCTGGGGCCAACGTCCTGACTTTC. Translating gives CASSIGVGSGANVLTF.

CDR3 region: CSFEDTDTQYF. The CDR3 DNA reads as TGCAGTTTTGAGGACACAGATACGCAGTATTTT. J is TRBJ2-3 and V is TRBV20-1; D is uncertain. Trimming left V 8 bases short and J 2 bases short, with 8 bases between. The CDR3 contains 11 residues. Germline values: CDR1 DFQATT, CDR2 SNEGSKA (reference sequence).

CDR3 in DNA: TGCGCCAGCAGCTTCGCAATAGCGGGACTCTACAATGAGCAGTTCTTC. This gives the protein CASSFAIAGLYNEQFF. The chain couples TRBV5-1 to TRBJ2-1, with 8 bases fitting TRBD2. Germline V gene sequence: CDR1 SGHRS, CDR2 YFSETQ. The ends lost 2 bases at V and 3 bases at J; junction bases unmatched: 7. CDR3 length equals 16 residues.

The genes are TRBV4-1 and TRBJ2-2, with TRBD1 matching 8 bases. This CDR3 comprises 17 residues. V shed 0 bases, J shed 6 bases, and the junction held 9 bases outside the gene matches. Per the germline V gene, CDR1 is MGHRA and CDR2 is YSYEKL. This chain's CDR3 is CASSQDRQGFRAGELFF. The CDR3, as DNA: TGCGCCAGCAGCCAAGATCGACAGGGGTTTCGCGCCGGGGAGCTGTTTTTT.

The chain uses TRBV25-1 and TRBJ2-7; TRBD2 is a possible D gene (6 bases). The V gene lost 6 bases and the J gene lost 2 bases, with 11 bases spanning the gap. Germline loops: CDR1 MGHDK, CDR2 SYGVNS. This CDR3 comprises 13 residues. The CDR3 coding sequence is TGTGCCAGCAGCCGGGAGAAAACCTACGAGCAGTACTTC. Translated: CASSREKTYEQYF.

V gene TRBV5-1 combines with J gene TRBJ2-3, with 13 bases fitting TRBD2. Germline-derived CDR1 and CDR2 are SGHRS and YFSETQ. V lost 0 bases, J lost 5 bases, and 6 bases stayed unmatched. The CDR3 length is 17 residues. The CDR3 region has the DNA TGCGCCAGCAGCTTGGTGGGGACTAGCGGGAAGGGAGATACGCAGTATTTT. Protein product: CASSLVGTSGKGDTQYF.

The genes are TRBV19 and TRBJ2-2, with D unclear. Trimming removed 6 bases from V and 4 bases from J, with 12 bases in between. CDR1 is LNHDA, CDR2 SQIVND, per germline (reference sequence). The CDR3 loop spans 14 amino acids. CDR3 DNA sequence: TGTGCCAGTAGGTTAAAAATTTCCACCGGGGAGCTGTTTTTT. Its protein product is CASRLKISTGELFF. Combining the CDR3 with reference TRBV19 and TRBJ2-2 gives the whole variable domain DGGITQSPKYLFRKEGQNVTLSCEQNLNHDAMYWYRQDPGQGLRLIYYSQIVNDFQKGDIAEGYSVSREKKESFPLTVTSAQKNPTAFYLCASRLKISTGELFFGEGSRLTVL.

In its sample, this clone was seen a few times. This chain connects TRBV7-9 to TRBJ1-1; no firm D call. CDR3 length: 15 amino acids. The germline V gene has CDR1 SEHNR and CDR2 FQNEAQ (reference sequence). The V end was cut by 5 bases, the J end by 1 base, with 14 bases between. CDR3 sequence (DNA): TGTGCCAGCAGCACCGGGGAGTCGGGGAACACTGAAGCTTTCTTT. It translates to CASSTGESGNTEAFF.

V and J are TRBV10-3 and TRBJ1-1; 10 bases agree with TRBD1. CDR1 is ENHRY and CDR2 is SYGVKD in the germline V gene. V was pared by 0 bases and J by 4 bases, with 5 bases of the junction left unmatched. The CDR3 spans 16 residues. The CDR3 spells CAISESLGQGGTEAFF. The CDR3 bases are TGTGCCATCAGTGAGTCGTTAGGACAGGGGGGCACTGAAGCTTTCTTT.

This clone has only one observation. The chain employs TRBV7-5 and TRBJ1-1; the D segment call TRBD1 is taken from the table without a DNA check. TRBV7-5 is tagged as a pseudogene. The length of the CDR3 is 16 residues. CDR3 in DNA: TGTGTCAGAAGCTCCAGCCAGGGGGCGAGAGACACTGAAGCTTTCTTT. Its protein product is CVRSSSQGARDTEAFF.

This chain uses TRBV7-9 with TRBJ1-3; D possibly corresponds to TRBD1 (5 bases). Trimming removed 0 bases at V and 4 bases at J, with 16 bases between. Per germline, CDR1 SEHNR and CDR2 FQNEAQ (reference sequence). The CDR3 contains 17 residues. The CDR3 sequence: CASSLAAGRRLGNTIYF. The CDR3 DNA sequence: TGTGCCAGCAGCTTAGCGGCAGGGCGCCGTTTGGGAAACACCATATATTTT.

The chain couples TRBV10-3 to TRBJ2-7, with 7 nucleotides matching TRBD1. There are 14 residues in the CDR3. The germline V gene encodes CDR1 ENHRY and CDR2 SYGVKD. The V segment lost 4 bases and the J segment 5 bases; nucleotides outside the gene matches: 8. The CDR3: CAISVGTARDEQYF. CDR3 bases: TGTGCCATCAGTGTGGGGACAGCGAGGGACGAGCAGTACTTC.

CDR3 sequence: CASSPHSGVGYLSYEQYF. CDR3 bases: TGCGCCAGCAGCCCCCATTCGGGGGTGGGCTATCTTTCCTACGAGCAGTACTTC. The rearrangement uses TRBV5-1 and TRBJ2-7, with D maybe TRBD2 (6 bases). The CDR3 is 18 amino acids. Germline V gene data show CDR1 as SGHRS and CDR2 as YFSETQ. V was cut by 4 bases and J by 1 base, with 24 bases left in between.

This clone appeared a single time. The chain employs TRBV6-1 and TRBJ2-5; 7 bases align to TRBD1. Germline trimming cut 5 bases from V and 3 bases from J; bases unmatched to any gene: 9. The CDR3 loop spans 15 amino acids. The germline V gene encodes CDR1 MNHNS and CDR2 SASEGT. The CDR3 region has the DNA TGTGCCAGCAGTCCAGGGACAGCCCGCGAAGAGACCCAGTACTTC. The encoded protein is CASSPGTAREETQYF.

The chain uses TRBV9 and TRBJ1-3; 8 nucleotides agree with TRBD1. With 4 bases clipped from V and 0 bases from J, the junction kept 6 bases outside the gene matches. CDR3 length equals 16 residues. Germline V CDR1 and CDR2: SGDLS, YYNGEE. For the CDR3, the DNA is TGTGCCAGCAGCATCCAGGGGGCACGCTCTGGAAACACCATATATTTT. This translates into CASSIQGARSGNTIYF.

The chain recombines TRBV29-1 with TRBJ2-1, with 9 bases fitting TRBD2. The J segment lost 6 bases and the V segment lost 6 bases, leaving 6 bases of the junction unmatched. CDR1 and CDR2 from the germline V gene are SQVTM and ANQGSEA. CDR3 length equals 13 residues. The CDR3 nucleotides are TGCAGCGTATCCCAGCGGGAGGCCAATGAGCAGTTCTTC. Its protein product is CSVSQREANEQFF.

This clone turned up a few times. The J gene is TRBJ1-2, the V gene TRBV30; tentatively, D is TRBD1 (5 bases). V dropped 2 bases and J dropped 7 bases, with 20 bases sitting between them. The CDR3 loop spans 15 amino acids. Germline V gene sequence: CDR1 GTSNPN, CDR2 SVGIG (reference sequence). The CDR3 DNA is TGTGCCTGGAGTCCCCGGGGGGGGAAGATGAGTGGCTACACCTTC. This codes for CAWSPRGGKMSGYTF.

V and J are TRBV5-1 and TRBJ1-2; the D gene is possibly TRBD1 (5 bases). The CDR3 extends over 15 amino acids. The ends were cut back, 1 base at V and 7 bases at J, with 17 bases in the middle. Germline V gene sequence: CDR1 SGHRS, CDR2 YFSETQ. CDR3 DNA: TGCGCCAGCAGCTTGCGTTTCCGCAGGGCGGCTGGCTACACCTTC. This gives the protein CASSLRFRRAAGYTF.

The chain is built from TRBV27 and TRBJ2-7; 9 positions match TRBD1. The length of the CDR3 is 15 residues. V lost 5 bases, J lost 0 bases, and 5 bases stayed unmatched. The germline V gene has CDR1 MNHEY and CDR2 SMNVEV (reference sequence). DNA for the CDR3: TGTGCCAGCAGTCTTACAGGGGGCGCCTCCTACGAGCAGTACTTC. Its translation is CASSLTGGASYEQYF.

The rearrangement links TRBV5-1 to TRBJ2-3; D is undetermined. V was clipped by 4 bases and J by 2 bases, with 11 bases between them. Germline V gene data show CDR1 as SGHRS and CDR2 as YFSETQ. CDR3 size: 14 residues. In nucleotides, the CDR3 is TGCGCCAGCAGCCCAACCCAGATCACAGATACGCAGTATTTT. Translation gives CASSPTQITDTQYF.

The chain carries TRBV29-1 and TRBJ1-1, with 11 bases aligning to TRBD1. Trimming removed 7 bases from V and 6 bases from J; junction bases left unmatched: 7. This CDR3 region has 13 residues. Germline V lookup: CDR1 SQVTM, CDR2 ANQGSEA. The CDR3 region has the DNA TGCAGCGCGGACAGGGGGCGGATGGCTGAAGCTTTCTTT. Translating it yields CSADRGRMAEAFF.

The chain recombines TRBV27 with TRBJ2-1; TRBD2 matches at 9 bases. From germline, CDR1 is MNHEY and CDR2 SMNVEV (reference sequence). CDR3 length: 15 residues. Losses at the gene ends were 3 bases for V and 8 bases for J; bases not matched to a gene: 8. CDR3 protein: CASSFSASGKDEQFF. The DNA of the CDR3 is TGTGCCAGCAGTTTTTCGGCTAGCGGGAAGGATGAGCAGTTCTTC.

The chain links TRBV2 to TRBJ2-7, with 9 bases matching TRBD2. CDR3 length equals 13 residues. Germline V gene sequence: CDR1 SNHLY, CDR2 FYNNEI. The ends lost 10 bases at V and 3 bases at J; junction bases unmatched: 7. The CDR3 region is CATRASGIYEQYF. The DNA of the CDR3 is TGTGCCACCCGGGCTAGCGGGATCTACGAGCAGTACTTC.

The rearrangement links TRBV29-1 to TRBJ2-3, with a weak D call TRBD2 (5 bases). The germline V gene encodes CDR1 SQVTM and CDR2 ANQGSEA. V dropped 2 bases and J dropped 3 bases, with 15 bases sitting between them. The CDR3 consists of 15 residues. The DNA for the CDR3 is TGCAGCGTTGAACCCCTCGGGGATTGGACAGATACGCAGTATTTT. It translates to CSVEPLGDWTDTQYF.

The chain links TRBV6-5 to TRBJ1-1; 8 bases agree with TRBD1. Germline CDR1 MNHEY, CDR2 SVGAGI. Losses at the gene ends were 8 bases for V and 5 bases for J; bases not matched to a gene: 7. The CDR3 length is 13 residues. The CDR3 region is CASYRQGRTEAFF. CDR3 in DNA: TGTGCCAGCTATAGACAGGGGAGAACTGAAGCTTTCTTT.